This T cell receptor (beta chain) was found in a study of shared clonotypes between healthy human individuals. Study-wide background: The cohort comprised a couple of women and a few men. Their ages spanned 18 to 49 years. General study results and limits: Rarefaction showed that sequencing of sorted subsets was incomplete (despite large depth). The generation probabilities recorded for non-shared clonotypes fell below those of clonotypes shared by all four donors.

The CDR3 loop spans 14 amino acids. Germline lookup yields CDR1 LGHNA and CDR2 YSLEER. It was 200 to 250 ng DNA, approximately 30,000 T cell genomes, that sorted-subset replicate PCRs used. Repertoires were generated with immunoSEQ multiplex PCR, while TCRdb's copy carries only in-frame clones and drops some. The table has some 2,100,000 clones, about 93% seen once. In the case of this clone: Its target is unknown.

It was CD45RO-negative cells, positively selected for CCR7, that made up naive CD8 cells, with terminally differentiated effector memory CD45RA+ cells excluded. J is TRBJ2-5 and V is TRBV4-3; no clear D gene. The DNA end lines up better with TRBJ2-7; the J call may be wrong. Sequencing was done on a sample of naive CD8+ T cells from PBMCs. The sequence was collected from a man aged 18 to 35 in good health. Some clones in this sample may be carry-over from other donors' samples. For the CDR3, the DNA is TGCGCCAGCAGCCAAGATGAAGGAGCCTACGAGCAGTACTTC. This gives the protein CASSQDEGAYEQYF.